This TCR beta chain came from a study of blood T cell repertoires in COVID-19. Study-wide context: COVID-19 samples from acute and convalescent phases originated in the United States, Italy and Spain.

Germline lookup yields CDR1 MRHNA and CDR2 SNTAGT. The CDR3 runs to 16 residues. The V and J ends lost 1 base and 4 bases, in that order; junction bases with no gene match: 9. Original methodology: Nucleated cell number was recorded as an estimate derived from reference gene primer amplification. Sequencing used immunoSEQ multiplex PCR; TCRdb keeps in-frame clones, though not all of them. V and J calls and clone size follow that table, whereas D and trimming were derived from the DNA. The table includes 100,000 to 150,000 clones, less than 90% detected once. Sequenced material: peripheral blood. The chain has TRBV6-4 and TRBJ2-7; 8 bases match TRBD1. This clonotype was sampled from a man aged 70 or older with acute or convalescent COVID-19. For the CDR3, the DNA is TGTGCCAGCAGTGACTTATTGCGGGGACAGGTTTACGAGCAGTACTTC. Translated: CASSDLLRGQVYEQYF.